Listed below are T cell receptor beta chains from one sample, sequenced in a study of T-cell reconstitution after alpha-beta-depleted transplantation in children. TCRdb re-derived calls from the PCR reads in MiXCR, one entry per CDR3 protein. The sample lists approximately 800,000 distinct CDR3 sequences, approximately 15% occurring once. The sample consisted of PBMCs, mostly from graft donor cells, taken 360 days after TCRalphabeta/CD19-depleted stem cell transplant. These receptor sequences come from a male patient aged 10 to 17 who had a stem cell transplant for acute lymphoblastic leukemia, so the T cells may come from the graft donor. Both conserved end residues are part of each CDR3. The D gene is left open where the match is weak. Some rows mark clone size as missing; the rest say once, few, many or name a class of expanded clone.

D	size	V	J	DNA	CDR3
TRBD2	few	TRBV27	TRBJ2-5	TGTGCCAGCAGAGGACTAGGAGAGACCCAGTACTTC	CASRGLGETQYF
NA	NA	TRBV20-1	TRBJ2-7	TGCAGTGCTTTCCACTCTAACTACGAGCAGTACTTC	CSAFHSNYEQYF
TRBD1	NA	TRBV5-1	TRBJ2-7	TGCGCCAGCAGCTACAGGGGGCGCAACCACGAGCAGTACTTC	CASSYRGRNHEQYF
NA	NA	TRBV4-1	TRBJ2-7	TGCGCCAGCAGCCAAGAAAGGGGCAGGGGGGCCTACGAGCAGTACTTC	CASSQERGRGAYEQYF
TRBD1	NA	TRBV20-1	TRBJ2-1	TGCAGTGCTAGGGGTGACAGGGACCTCAATGAGCAGTTCTTC	CSARGDRDLNEQFF
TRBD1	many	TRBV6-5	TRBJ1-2	TGTGCCAGCAGGACAGGGGGGGCCTATGGCTACACCTTC	CASRTGGAYGYTF
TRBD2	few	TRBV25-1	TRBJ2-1	TGTGCCAGCAGTGAATGGGGGGGGACCAAAATCGAGCAGTTCTTC	CASSEWGGTKIEQFF
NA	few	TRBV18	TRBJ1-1	TGTGCCAGCTCACCACAGGGAACGACTGAAGCTTTCTTT	CASSPQGTTEAFF
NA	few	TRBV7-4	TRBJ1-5	TGTGCCAGCAGCTGGGACGGCGGACCAGAGCCCCAGCATTTT	CASSWDGGPEPQHF
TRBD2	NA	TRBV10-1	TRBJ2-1	TGCGCCAGCATGGAGGCTAGCGGAGGGGCCTACAATGAGCAGTTCTTC	CASMEASGGAYNEQFF
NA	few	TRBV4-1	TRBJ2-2	TGCGCCAGCAGCCAAAAATCACGAGAGAACACCGGGGAGCTGTTTTTT	CASSQKSRENTGELFF
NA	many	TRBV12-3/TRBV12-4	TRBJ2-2	TGTGCCAGCAGTTTATATCGACAAGCGAACACCGGGGAGCTGTTTTTT	CASSLYRQANTGELFF
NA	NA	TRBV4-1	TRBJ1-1	TGCGCCAGCAGCCACCCGGGACACCTGAACACTGAAGCTTTCTTT	CASSHPGHLNTEAFF
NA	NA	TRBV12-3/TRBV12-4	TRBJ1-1	TGTGCCAGCAATCAGGGCCCTGAAGCTTTCTTT	CASNQGPEAFF
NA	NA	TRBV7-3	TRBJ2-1	TGTGCCAGCAGCCCAAGGGGATCCCTCCCTGGCTATGAGCAGTTCTTC	CASSPRGSLPGYEQFF
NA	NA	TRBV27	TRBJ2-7	TGTGCCAGCAGTAAGACGGGGATAGTCTACGAGCAGTACTTC	CASSKTGIVYEQYF
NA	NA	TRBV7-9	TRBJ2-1	TGTGCCTGCCCCCTCTACACCCACAATGAGCAGTTCTTC	CACPLYTHNEQFF
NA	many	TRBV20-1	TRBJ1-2	TGCAGTGCTGAGGACCGTGACTATGGCTACACCTTC	CSAEDRDYGYTF
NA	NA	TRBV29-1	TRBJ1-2	TGCAGCGCCCGAACATTAGGGGGAGGAGGTTATGGCTACACCTTC	CSARTLGGGGYGYTF
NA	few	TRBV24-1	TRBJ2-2	TGTGCCACCAGTGATTTGTCTGCCGGGGAGCTGTTTTTT	CATSDLSAGELFF
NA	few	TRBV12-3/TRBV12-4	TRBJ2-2	TGTGCCAGCAGGCTTAGCCCCGGGGAGCTGTTTTTT	CASRLSPGELFF
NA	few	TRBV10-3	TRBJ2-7	TGTGCCATCAGTTCCCCCGAGATGCCGGCCTACGAGCAGTACTTC	CAISSPEMPAYEQYF
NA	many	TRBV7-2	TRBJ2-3	TGTGCCAGCAGCTTACCGACTAGGGCGGTATCCCTCGGTACGCAGTATTTT	CASSLPTRAVSLGTQYF
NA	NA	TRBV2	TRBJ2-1	TGTGCCAGCAGTGAAATACTAATCAATGAGCAGTTCTTC	CASSEILINEQFF
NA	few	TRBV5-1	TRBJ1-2	TGCGCCAGCAGCTTTTCGGGGGTCCTAAACTATGGCTACACCTTC	CASSFSGVLNYGYTF
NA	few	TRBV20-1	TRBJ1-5	TGCAGTGCTAGAGTACTGAGTTTAGCAAATCAGCCCCAGCATTTT	CSARVLSLANQPQHF
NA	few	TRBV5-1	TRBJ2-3	TGCGCCAGCAGCTTAGTAACTACCTCTAGCACAGATACGCAGTATTTT	CASSLVTTSSTDTQYF
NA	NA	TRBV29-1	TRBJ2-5	TGCAGCGTTTGCTGGCTGCCCCTGGGAACCCAGTACTTC	CSVCWLPLGTQYF
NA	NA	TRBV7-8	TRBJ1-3	TGTGCCAGCAGCTTACACAGGGTTTTTCACTCTGGAAACACCATATATTTT	CASSLHRVFHSGNTIYF
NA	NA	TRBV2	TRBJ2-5	TGTGCCAGCAGCCTGAGGTGGGTCAGAGAAGAGACCCAGTACTTC	CASSLRWVREETQYF
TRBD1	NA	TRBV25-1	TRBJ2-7	TGTGCCAGCAGTCCCCCGGACAGGGACCACGAGCAGTACTTC	CASSPPDRDHEQYF
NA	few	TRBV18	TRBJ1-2	TGTGCCAGCTCACCATTTGACAGGAACTATGGCTACACCTTC	CASSPFDRNYGYTF
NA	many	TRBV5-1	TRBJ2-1	TGCGCCAGCAGGGTACTAGCTTCCTACAATGAGCAGTTCTTC	CASRVLASYNEQFF
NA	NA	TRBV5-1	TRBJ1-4	TGCGCCAGCAGCTCTGGGGGTTTCTATGAAAAACTGTTTTTT	CASSSGGFYEKLFF
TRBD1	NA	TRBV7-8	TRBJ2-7	TGTGCCAGCAGCTTCGGGACAGCAAGGAGGTACGGGTACGAGCAGTACTTC	CASSFGTARRYGYEQYF
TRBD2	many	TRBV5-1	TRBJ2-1	TGCGCCAGCAGGGGACTAGCGGGTCTTCCCATGGATGAGCAGTTCTTC	CASRGLAGLPMDEQFF
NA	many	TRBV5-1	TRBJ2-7	TGCGCCAGCAGCGTGGCGGACGATCTGGAGCAGTACTTC	CASSVADDLEQYF
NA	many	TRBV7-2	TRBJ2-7	TGTGCCAGCAGCTCTCGAGCCCGGGGGCTGACCTACGAGCAGTACTTC	CASSSRARGLTYEQYF
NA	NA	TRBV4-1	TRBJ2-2	TGCGCCAGCAGCCAAGAGTACGGGGGGCTGACCGGGGAGCTGTTTTTT	CASSQEYGGLTGELFF
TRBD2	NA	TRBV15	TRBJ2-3	TGTGCCACCAGGTTAAGGGGCGGGAGTTTGCAGTATTTT	CATRLRGGSLQYF
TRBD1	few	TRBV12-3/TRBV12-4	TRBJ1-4	TGTGCCAGCAGTTCCACGGACAGGGATGAAAAACTGTTTTTT	CASSSTDRDEKLFF
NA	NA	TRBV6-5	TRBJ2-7	TGTGCCAGCAGTTACGCCGCAGGGGTGTGGGCTAACTACGAGCAGTACTTC	CASSYAAGVWANYEQYF